This TCR beta chain was identified in a study of shared clonotypes between healthy human individuals. Germline CDR1 is SEHNR and CDR2 is FQNEAQ (reference sequence). The CDR3 extends over 12 amino acids. V trimming: 6 bases; J trimming: 8 bases; junction bases outside the gene matches: 3. Original analysis: Junction-only sequences without quality scores were provided by ImmunoSEQ, so filtering was different. The data were produced by immunoSEQ multiplex PCR, yet TCRdb's version contains in-frame clones alone and is incomplete. The V and J calls and the clone size are those of that table, but D and trimming were determined from the DNA. Of about 2.1 million clones listed, just over 90% were seen once; the top ten hold around 1.7%. The naive CD8 fraction comprised CD45RO-negative cells positively selected for CCR7 and excluded terminally differentiated effector memory CD45RA+ cells. About this clone itself: Other nucleotide sequences from this sample produce the same CDR3.

The V and J genes are TRBV7-9 and TRBJ2-1, with TRBD1 matching over 8 bases. This sequence originates from a man in his late teens or twenties in good health. Some clones in this sample may be carry-over from other donors' samples. The sequenced sample was naive CD8+ T cells from PBMCs. DNA of the CDR3: TGTGCCAGCAGTTTACAGGGGGATGAGCAGTTCTTC. Amino acids: CASSLQGDEQFF.